One and the same sample provided the 10 T cell receptor beta chains below, sequenced in a study of T cell repertoires in cytomegalovirus infection. TCRdb re-called the reads with MiXCR, one entry per CDR3 protein. The repertoire holds approximately 700,000 distinct CDR3 sequences, with less than 40% as singletons. Sequences were obtained from PBMCs. Receptors were obtained from a human donor in good health (CMV status not recorded). Some clones in this sample may be carry-over from other donors' samples.

This clonotype was detected a few times. The chain links TRBV9 to TRBJ1-6, with D possibly being TRBD1 (6 bases). V was pared by 2 bases and J by 8 bases, with 8 bases between. Germline V CDR1 and CDR2: SGDLS, YYNGEE. The CDR3 covers 13 residues. CDR3 amino acids: CASSVDSYSPLHF. DNA of the CDR3: TGTGCCAGCAGCGTGGACAGTTATTCACCCCTCCACTTT.

This clonotype was observed a single time. The chain carries TRBV5-6 and TRBJ2-1; D gene unclear. The germline CDR1 and CDR2 sequences are SGHDT and YYEEEE. Trimming cost V 6 bases and J 8 bases, with 15 bases left between them. The CDR3 is made up of 13 amino acids. The chain's CDR3 is CASTTLLVDEQFF. The CDR3 nucleotides read TGTGCCAGCACCACGTTGCTGGTCGATGAGCAGTTCTTC. Combining the CDR3 with reference TRBV5-6 and TRBJ2-1 gives the whole variable domain DAGVTQSPTHLIKTRGQQVTLRCSPKSGHDTVSWYQQALGQGPQFIFQYYEEEERQRGNFPDRFSGHQFPNYSSELNVNALLLGDSALYLCASTTLLVDEQFFGPGTRLTVL.

The V gene is TRBV28, the J gene TRBJ1-5; no firm D call. V was shortened by 7 bases and J by 4 bases, with 14 bases between the two germline ends. This CDR3 contains 14 residues. Germline V gene data show CDR1 as MDHEN and CDR2 as SYDVKM. The CDR3 sequence is CASTGGRQNQPQHF. CDR3 coding DNA: TGTGCCAGCACGGGTGGTAGGCAAAATCAGCCCCAGCATTTT.

There are a few counts of this clonotype. The chain links TRBV6-5 to TRBJ2-7, with D tentatively TRBD2 (5 bases). Trimming shortened V by 0 bases and J by 5 bases, and 14 bases separated the two germline ends. Germline CDR1 and CDR2: MNHEY and SVGAGI. CDR3 length: 15 residues. CDR3: CASSYSVGPGDEQYF. The CDR3 DNA is TGTGCCAGCAGTTACTCGGTAGGGCCCGGGGACGAGCAGTACTTC.

Concerning this clonotype: A read error may explain this, as a much larger clone is one base away. The chain employs TRBV6-2 or TRBV6-3 and TRBJ2-1, with a weak D call TRBD2 (5 bases). Trimming took 4 bases from V and 7 from J, leaving 8 bases between them. Germline CDR1 reads MNHEY; CDR2 reads SVGEGT. CDR3 length: 12 residues. The CDR3 sequence is CASSSPGNEQFF. The CDR3 bases are TGTGCCAGCAGTTCCCCGGGGAATGAGCAGTTCTTC.

The chain couples TRBV13 to TRBJ2-3; the D is unclear. V was pared by 2 bases and J by 1 base, with 10 bases between. This CDR3 comprises 15 residues. CDR1 and CDR2 (germline): PRHDT, FYEKMQ (reference sequence). Written as DNA, the CDR3 is TGTGCCAGCAGCTTATTAGAGCTCGGCACAGATACGCAGTATTTT. As protein: CASSLLELGTDTQYF. The full variable domain, completed using reference TRBV13 and TRBJ2-3, is AAGVIQSPRHLIKEKRETATLKCYPIPRHDTVYWYQQGPGQDPQFLISFYEKMQSDKGSIPDRFSAQQFSDYHSELNMSSLELGDSALYFCASSLLELGTDTQYFGPGTRLTVL.

The gene calls are TRBV25-1 and TRBJ2-3; a weak D match, TRBD1 (5 bases). CDR3 length: 15 residues. Per the germline V gene, CDR1 is MGHDK and CDR2 is SYGVNS. V shed 2 bases and J shed 6 bases, with 15 bases lying between them. The CDR3 nucleotides read TGTGCCAGCAGTGAACAGGGTCGTCCATCGGATACGCAGTATTTT. This sequence encodes CASSEQGRPSDTQYF. The full variable domain, rest sourced from reference TRBV25-1 and TRBJ2-3, is EADIYQTPRYLVIGTGKKITLECSQTMGHDKMYWYQQDPGMELHLIHYSYGVNSTEKGDLSSESTVSRIRTEHFPLTLESARPSHTSQYLCASSEQGRPSDTQYFGPGTRLTVL.

This clonotype was observed many times. The junction departs from the called germline gene at one end, perhaps through a read error. V and J are TRBV7-7 and TRBJ2-1, with D perhaps TRBD2 (5 bases). Germline CDR1 and CDR2: SSHAT and FNYEAQ (reference sequence). The CDR3 contains 16 residues. The CDR3 is CASSLVGGLGVGEQFF. The CDR3 nucleotides read TGTGCTAGCAGCTTAGTAGGTGGACTTGGGGTCGGTGAGCAGTTCTTC. Together with reference TRBV7-7 and TRBJ2-1, the CDR3 gives the full variable domain: GAGVSQSPRYKVTKRGQDVTLRCDPISSHATLYWYQQALGQGPEFLTYFNYEAQPDKSGLPSDRFSAERPEGSISTLTIQRTEQRDSAMYRCASSLVGGLGVGEQFFGPGTRLTVL.

This clonotype was seen a handful of times. The chain is built from TRBV27 and TRBJ1-5; 10 nucleotides agree with TRBD1. Germline CDR1 and CDR2: MNHEY and SMNVEV (reference sequence). The CDR3 runs 16 residues. V lost 5 bases and J lost 1; bases outside the gene matches: 5. The CDR3 reads CASSPGQGGSNQPQHF. The CDR3 DNA reads TGTGCCAGCAGTCCAGGACAGGGGGGGAGCAATCAGCCCCAGCATTTT.

The CDR3, as DNA: TGTGCCAGCAGCGGAAGGGACTACTACAATGAGCAGTTCTTC. Its protein product is CASSGRDYYNEQFF. V usage is TRBV11-2 and J usage is TRBJ2-1; TRBD2 matches at 7 bases. This CDR3 region has 14 residues. CDR1 is SGHAT and CDR2 is FQNNGV in the germline V gene. The J segment lost 3 bases and the V segment lost 5 bases, leaving 4 bases of the junction unmatched.